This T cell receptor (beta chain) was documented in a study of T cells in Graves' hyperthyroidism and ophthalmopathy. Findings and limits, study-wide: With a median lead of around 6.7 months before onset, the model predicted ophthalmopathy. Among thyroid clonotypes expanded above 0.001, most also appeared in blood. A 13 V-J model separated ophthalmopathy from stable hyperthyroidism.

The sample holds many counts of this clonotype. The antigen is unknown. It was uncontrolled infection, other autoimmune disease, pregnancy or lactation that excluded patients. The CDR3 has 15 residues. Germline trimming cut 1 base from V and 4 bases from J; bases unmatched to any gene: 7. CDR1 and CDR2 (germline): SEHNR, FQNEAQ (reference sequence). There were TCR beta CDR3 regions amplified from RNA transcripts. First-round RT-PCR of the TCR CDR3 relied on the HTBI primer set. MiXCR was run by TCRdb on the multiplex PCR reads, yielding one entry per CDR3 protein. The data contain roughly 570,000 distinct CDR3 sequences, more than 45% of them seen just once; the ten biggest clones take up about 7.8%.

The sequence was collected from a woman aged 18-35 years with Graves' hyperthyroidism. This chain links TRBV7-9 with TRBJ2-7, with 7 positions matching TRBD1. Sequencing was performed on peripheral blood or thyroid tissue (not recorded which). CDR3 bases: TGTGCCAGCAGCTTAGAGGGACAGTCGAATTACGAGCAGTACTTC. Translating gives CASSLEGQSNYEQYF. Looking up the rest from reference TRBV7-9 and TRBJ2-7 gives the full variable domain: DTGVSQNPRHKITKRGQNVTFRCDPISEHNRLYWYRQTLGQGPEFLTYFQNEAQLEKSRLLSDRFSAERPKGSFSTLEIQRTEQGDSAMYLCASSLEGQSNYEQYFGPGTRLTVT.